The TCR beta chain under discussion was sequenced for a study of read filtering for tumor transcriptome and immune sequencing. Background on the study: Patients were approximately 17 male and roughly 15 female, mean age about 65 years, range about 40 to 85. Revised staging placed fewer than ten patients in R-ISS I, about 17 in II, about 7 in III. Study results and limitations: Sorted CD138-negative bone marrow cells were not purified T cells. Even smaller IR-seq throughput identified most shared clonotypes.

The CDR3 totals 12 residues. Germline V gene data show CDR1 as SGHTA and CDR2 as FQGNSA. The V end lost 8 bases, the J end lost 10 bases, and 15 bases lay between the germline ends. Concerning this clonotype: Antigen: not known. A much larger clone lies one base from this, so it may be a read error.

Molecular barcoded adaptors covering alpha/delta and beta/gamma chains were used on around 370 ng RNA. TCRdb re-called the reads through MiXCR, storing one row per CDR3 protein. Among about 62,000 distinct CDR3 sequences listed, roughly 19% were seen once. V gene TRBV7-2 combines with J gene TRBJ2-1; no clear D. The sequencing sample was made of a population of CD138-negative cells sorted from bone marrow. The receptor's source is a donor aged 40 or older with multiple myeloma. CDR3 loop: CASGRSPWEQFF. As DNA, the CDR3 is TGTGCCAGCGGCAGGTCCCCGTGGGAGCAGTTCTTC.